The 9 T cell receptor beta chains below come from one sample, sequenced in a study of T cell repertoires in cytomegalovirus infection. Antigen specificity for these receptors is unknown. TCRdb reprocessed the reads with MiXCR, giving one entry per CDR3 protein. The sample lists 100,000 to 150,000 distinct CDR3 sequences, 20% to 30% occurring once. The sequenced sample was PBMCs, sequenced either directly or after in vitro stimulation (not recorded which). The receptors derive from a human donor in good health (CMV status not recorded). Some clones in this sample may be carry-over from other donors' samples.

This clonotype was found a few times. Here the CDR3 DNA reads TGTGCCAGCAGTTTGGGACTCCTATCCTACGAGCAGTACTTC. Encoded protein: CASSLGLLSYEQYF. The genes are TRBV27 and TRBJ2-7, with TRBD2 as a possible D gene (6 bases). In germline, CDR1 is MNHEY, CDR2 SMNVEV (reference sequence). The V end lost 3 bases, the J end lost 1 base, and 10 bases lay between the germline ends. CDR3 size: 14 residues.

CDR3 DNA sequence: TGCAGTGCTAGAGTGTGGCGCGCTCAGGTGAACACTGAAGCTTTCTTT. It encodes CSARVWRAQVNTEAFF. The chain has TRBV20-1 and TRBJ1-1; D call uncertain. The CDR3 is 16 amino acids. Germline V gene lookup returns CDR1 DFQATT and CDR2 SNEGSKA (reference sequence). V shed 1 base and J shed 0 bases, with 15 bases lying between them.

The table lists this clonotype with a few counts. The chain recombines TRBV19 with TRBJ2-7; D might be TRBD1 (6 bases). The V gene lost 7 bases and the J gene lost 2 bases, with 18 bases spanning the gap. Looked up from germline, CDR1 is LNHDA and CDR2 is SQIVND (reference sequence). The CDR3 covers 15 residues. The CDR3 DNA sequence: TGTGCCAGTACCTTGACAGGTACTCTCCCCTACGAGCAGTACTTC. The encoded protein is CASTLTGTLPYEQYF.

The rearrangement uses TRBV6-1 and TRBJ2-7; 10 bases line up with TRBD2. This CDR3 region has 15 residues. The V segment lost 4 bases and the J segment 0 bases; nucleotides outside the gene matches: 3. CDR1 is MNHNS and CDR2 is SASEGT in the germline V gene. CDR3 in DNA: TGTGCCAGCAGTGCGACTAGCGGGCCCTCCTACGAGCAGTACTTC. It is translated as CASSATSGPSYEQYF.

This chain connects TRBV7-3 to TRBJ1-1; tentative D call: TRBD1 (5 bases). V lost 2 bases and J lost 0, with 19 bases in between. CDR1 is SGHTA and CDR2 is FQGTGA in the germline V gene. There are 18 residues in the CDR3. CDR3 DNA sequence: TGTGCCAGCAGCTTAGGCCTCGGGGGGAGGGAGCTGAACACTGAAGCTTTCTTT. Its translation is CASSLGLGGRELNTEAFF.

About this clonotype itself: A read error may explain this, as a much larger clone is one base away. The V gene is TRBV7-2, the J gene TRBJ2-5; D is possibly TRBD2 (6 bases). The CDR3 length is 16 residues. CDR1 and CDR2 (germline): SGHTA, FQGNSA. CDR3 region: CASNLAIAAREETQYF. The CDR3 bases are TGTGCCAGCAACTTAGCAATAGCGGCTAGGGAAGAGACCCAGTACTTC.

The CDR3 region has the DNA TGCGCCAGCTCTTATCGGCGGGAGAGGGGCGGCGGGCAGTACGTC. This sequence encodes CASSYRRERGGGQYV. V and J are TRBV10-1 and TRBJ2-7; 7 nucleotides agree with TRBD2. V lost 8 bases, J lost 9 bases, and 19 bases stayed unmatched. The CDR3 is 15 amino acids. From germline, CDR1 is WNHNN and CDR2 SYGVQD (reference sequence).

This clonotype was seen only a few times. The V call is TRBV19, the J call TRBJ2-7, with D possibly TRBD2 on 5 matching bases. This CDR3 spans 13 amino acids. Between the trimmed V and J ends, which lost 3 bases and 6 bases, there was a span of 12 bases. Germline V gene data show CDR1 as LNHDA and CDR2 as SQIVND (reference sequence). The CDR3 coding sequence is TGTGCCAGTAGTATTGAGGGCGGTTCCGAGCAGTACGTC. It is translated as CASSIEGGSEQYV.

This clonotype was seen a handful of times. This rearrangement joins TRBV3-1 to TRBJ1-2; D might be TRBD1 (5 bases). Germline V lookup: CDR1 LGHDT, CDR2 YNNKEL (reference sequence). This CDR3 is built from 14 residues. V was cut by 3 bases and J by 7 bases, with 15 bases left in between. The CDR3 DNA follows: TGTGCCAGCAGCCAGGGGCAGGCCCGACGTGGCTACACCTTC. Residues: CASSQGQARRGYTF.